This TCR beta chain was documented in a study of blood T cell repertoires in COVID-19. Study-wide context: Specimens from acute and convalescent COVID-19 originated in the United States, Italy and Spain.

Using immunoSEQ multiplex PCR, the repertoire was profiled, and TCRdb retains in-frame clones only, with some absent. Of over 55,000 clones listed, nearly 85% are singletons. Per germline, CDR1 LNHDA and CDR2 SQIVND (reference sequence). The CDR3 runs to 14 residues. Trimming at V came to 11 bases and at J to 0 bases, leaving 6 bases not matched to a gene. Sequenced material: peripheral blood. The genes are TRBV19 and TRBJ1-3, with 8 bases identical to TRBD1. This clonotype originated in a human donor in a cohort sampled during active COVID-19. CDR3 DNA sequence: TGTGCCGTACAACAGGGGGACTCTGGAAACACCATATATTTT. It yields the protein CAVQQGDSGNTIYF.